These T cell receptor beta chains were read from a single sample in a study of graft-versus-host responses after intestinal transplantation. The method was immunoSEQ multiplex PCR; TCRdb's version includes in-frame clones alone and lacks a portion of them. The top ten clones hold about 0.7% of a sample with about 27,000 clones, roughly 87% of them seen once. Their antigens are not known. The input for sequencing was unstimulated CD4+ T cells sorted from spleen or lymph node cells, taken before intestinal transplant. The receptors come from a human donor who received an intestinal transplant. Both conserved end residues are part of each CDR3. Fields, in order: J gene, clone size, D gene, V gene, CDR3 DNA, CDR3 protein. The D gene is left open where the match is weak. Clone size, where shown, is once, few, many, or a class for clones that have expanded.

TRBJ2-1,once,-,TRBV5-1,TGCGCCAGCAGCTTAGCGGTTAGCTCCTACAATGAGCAGTTCTTC,CASSLAVSSYNEQFF
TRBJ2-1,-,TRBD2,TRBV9,TGTGCCAGCAGCGTAGGTCCTAGCGGGGGCAATGAGCAGTTCTTC,CASSVGPSGGNEQFF
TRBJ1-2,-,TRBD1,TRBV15,TGTGCCACCAGCAGAGATGGGACAGGGGGCGCCTATGGCTACACCTTC,CATSRDGTGGAYGYTF
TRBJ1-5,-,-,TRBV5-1,TGCGCCAGCAGCTCGACAGGAATAAATCAGCCCCAGCATTTT,CASSSTGINQPQHF
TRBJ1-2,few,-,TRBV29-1,TGCAGCGCACGGGGGGGCGACTATGGCTACACCTTC,CSARGGDYGYTF
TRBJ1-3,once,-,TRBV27,TGTGCCAGCAGCCCTTACGCAGGCTCTGGAAACACCATATATTTT,CASSPYAGSGNTIYF
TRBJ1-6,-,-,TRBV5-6,TGTGCCAGCAGCTTGCGCCCGTATAATTCACCCCTCCACTTT,CASSLRPYNSPLHF
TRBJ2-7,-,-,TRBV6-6,TGTGCCAGCAGTTACGTGCAGGGAGCGAGTTACGAGCAGTACTTC,CASSYVQGASYEQYF
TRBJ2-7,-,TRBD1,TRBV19,TGTGCCAGTAGTGTACGGCCGGGACAGGGCTACGAGCAGTACTTC,CASSVRPGQGYEQYF
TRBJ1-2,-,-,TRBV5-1,TGCGCCAGCAGGAGGGAGGACAGTGGTGGCTACACCTTC,CASRREDSGGYTF
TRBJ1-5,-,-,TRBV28,TGTGCCAGCCAACCCGGGGGCAGCGTAAATCAGCCCCAGCATTTT,CASQPGGSVNQPQHF
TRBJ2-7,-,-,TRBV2,TGTGCCAGCAGCGGATGGCGTTACGAGCAGTACTTC,CASSGWRYEQYF
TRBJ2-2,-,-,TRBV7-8,TGTGCCAGCAGCTCTCCTTTGTGGGAGAACACCGGGGAGCTGTTTTTT,CASSSPLWENTGELFF
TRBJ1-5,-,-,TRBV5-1,TGCGCCAGCAGCTTAGGGGGTAAGGATCAGCCCCAGCATTTT,CASSLGGKDQPQHF
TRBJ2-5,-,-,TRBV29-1,TGCAGCGTTGATAACTCCGATTTGGCCCAGTACTTC,CSVDNSDLAQYF
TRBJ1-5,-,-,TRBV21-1,TGTGCCAGCATTACATTTCGGACAGGGGGCAGAAGCAATCAGCCCCAGCATTTT,CASITFRTGGRSNQPQHF
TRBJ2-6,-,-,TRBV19,TGTGCCAGTCAAAGGGACGGCCTGTCTGGGGCCAACGTCCTGACTTTC,CASQRDGLSGANVLTF
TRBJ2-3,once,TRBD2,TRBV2,TGTGCCATACCTCTAGCGGGAATTACAGATACGCAGTATTTT,CAIPLAGITDTQYF
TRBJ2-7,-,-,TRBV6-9,TGTGCCAGCAGTGTGAGACAGATCCTCAGCTCCTACGAGCAGTACTTC,CASSVRQILSSYEQYF
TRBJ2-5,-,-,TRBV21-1,TGTGCCAGCGATAGCGCTCGTGCGGGGGAGACCCAGTACTTC,CASDSARAGETQYF